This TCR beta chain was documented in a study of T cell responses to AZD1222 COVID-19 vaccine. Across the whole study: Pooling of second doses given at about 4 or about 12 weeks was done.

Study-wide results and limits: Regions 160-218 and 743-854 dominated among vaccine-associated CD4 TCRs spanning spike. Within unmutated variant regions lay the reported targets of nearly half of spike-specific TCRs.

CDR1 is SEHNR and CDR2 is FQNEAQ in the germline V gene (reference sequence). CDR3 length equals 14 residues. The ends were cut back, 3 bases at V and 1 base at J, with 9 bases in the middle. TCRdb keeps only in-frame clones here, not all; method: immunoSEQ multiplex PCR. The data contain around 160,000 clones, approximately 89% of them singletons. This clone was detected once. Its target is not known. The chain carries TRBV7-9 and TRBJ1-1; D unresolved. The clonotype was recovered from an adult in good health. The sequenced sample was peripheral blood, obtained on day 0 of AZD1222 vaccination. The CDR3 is CASSFQDGNTEAFF. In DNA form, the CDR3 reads TGTGCCAGCAGCTTTCAGGACGGGAACACTGAAGCTTTCTTT.